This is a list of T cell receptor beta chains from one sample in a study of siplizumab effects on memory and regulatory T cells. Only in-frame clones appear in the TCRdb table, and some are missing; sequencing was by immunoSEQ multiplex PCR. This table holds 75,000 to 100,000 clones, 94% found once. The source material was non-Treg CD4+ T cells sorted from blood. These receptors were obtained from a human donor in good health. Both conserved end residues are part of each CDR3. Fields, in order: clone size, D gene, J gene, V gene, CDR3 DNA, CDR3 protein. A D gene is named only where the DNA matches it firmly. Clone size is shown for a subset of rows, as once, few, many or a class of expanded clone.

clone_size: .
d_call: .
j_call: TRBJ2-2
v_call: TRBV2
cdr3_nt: TGTGCCAGCAGTCCTCCCCGGGGGCGAAGTCTAACCGGGGAGCTGTTTTTT
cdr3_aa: CASSPPRGRSLTGELFF

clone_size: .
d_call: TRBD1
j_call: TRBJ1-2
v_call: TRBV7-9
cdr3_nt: TGTGCCAGCAGCCCGGGACAGGGGTATGGCTACACCTTC
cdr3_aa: CASSPGQGYGYTF

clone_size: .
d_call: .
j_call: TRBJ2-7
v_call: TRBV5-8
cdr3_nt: TGTGCCAGCAGCTTGGTCCGGGAGCAGTACTTC
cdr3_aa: CASSLVREQYF

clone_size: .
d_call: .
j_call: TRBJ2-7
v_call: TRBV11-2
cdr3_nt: TGTGCCAGCAGCTTAATTGGGGGGTTGGACGAGCAGTACTTC
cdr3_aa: CASSLIGGLDEQYF

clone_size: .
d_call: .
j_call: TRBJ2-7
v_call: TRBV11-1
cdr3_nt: TGTGCCAGCAGCTTGGGGGACAATCTCCGCTACGAGCAGTACTTC
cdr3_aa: CASSLGDNLRYEQYF

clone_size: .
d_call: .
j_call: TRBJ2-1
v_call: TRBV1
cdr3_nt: TGCACCAGCAGCCAGGGGTCGGGACTAGCTTGGTATGAGCAGTTCTTC
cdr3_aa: CTSSQGSGLAWYEQFF

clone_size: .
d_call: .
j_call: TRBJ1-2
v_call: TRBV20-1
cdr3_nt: TGCAGTGCTAGAGCCGGGGATGGCTACACCTTC
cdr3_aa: CSARAGDGYTF

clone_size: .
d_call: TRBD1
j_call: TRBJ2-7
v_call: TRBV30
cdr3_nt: TGTGCCTGGGAAACCGGGACAGGGGTCTCCGAGCAGTACTTC
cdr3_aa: CAWETGTGVSEQYF

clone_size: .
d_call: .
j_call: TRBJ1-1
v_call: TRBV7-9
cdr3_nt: TGTGCCAGCAGCTTCACAGGAGCTGAAGCTTTCTTT
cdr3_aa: CASSFTGAEAFF

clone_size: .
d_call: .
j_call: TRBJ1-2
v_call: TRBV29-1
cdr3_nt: TGCAGCGTTGATCCGAAACCCTATGGCTACACCTTC
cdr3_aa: CSVDPKPYGYTF

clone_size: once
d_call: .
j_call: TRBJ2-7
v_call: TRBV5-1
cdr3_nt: TGCGCCAGCAGGCTGTTCTTGGGGGGAACCTACGAGCAGTACTTC
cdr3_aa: CASRLFLGGTYEQYF

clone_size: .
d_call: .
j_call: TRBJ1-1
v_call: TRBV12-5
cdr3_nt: TGTGCTAGTGGCAGGGACATAAACACTGAAGCTTTCTTT
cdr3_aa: CASGRDINTEAFF

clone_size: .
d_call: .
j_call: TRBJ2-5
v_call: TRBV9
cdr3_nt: TGTGCCAGCAGCGTAGCGGGGCGGAGGGACGGAGAGACCCAGTACTTC
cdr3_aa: CASSVAGRRDGETQYF

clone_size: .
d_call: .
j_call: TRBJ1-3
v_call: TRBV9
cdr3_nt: TGTGCCAGCAGCGTTTACGCAGGGCGAGGAAACACCATATATTTT
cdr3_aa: CASSVYAGRGNTIYF

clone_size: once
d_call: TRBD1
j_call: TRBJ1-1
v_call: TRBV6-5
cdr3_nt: TGTGCCAGCAGTGAGGGGGCGAGCACTGAAGCTTTCTTT
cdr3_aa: CASSEGASTEAFF

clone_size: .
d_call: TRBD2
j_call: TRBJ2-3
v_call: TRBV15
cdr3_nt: TGTGCCACCAGCAGAGCAGGTAGCGGGAGGGCCCTAGGAGATACGCAGTATTTT
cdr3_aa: CATSRAGSGRALGDTQYF

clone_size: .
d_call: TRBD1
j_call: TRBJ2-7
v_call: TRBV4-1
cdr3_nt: TGCGCCAGCAGCCTGGACAGGGCGGGCGAGCAGTACTTC
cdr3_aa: CASSLDRAGEQYF

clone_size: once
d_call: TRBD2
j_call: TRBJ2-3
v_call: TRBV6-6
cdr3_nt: TGTGCCAGCGATTTGACTAGCGGGAGGGCGGATACGCAGTATTTT
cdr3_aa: CASDLTSGRADTQYF

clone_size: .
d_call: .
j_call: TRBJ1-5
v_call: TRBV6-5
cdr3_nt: TGTGCCAGCAGTTCCCTAGGGGGGGGAAGCAATCAGCCCCAGCATTTT
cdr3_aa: CASSSLGGGSNQPQHF

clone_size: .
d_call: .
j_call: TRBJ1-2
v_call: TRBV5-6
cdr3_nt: TGTGCCAGCAGCTTGCAGGCGTGGGTATCTCATGGCTACACCTTC
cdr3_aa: CASSLQAWVSHGYTF

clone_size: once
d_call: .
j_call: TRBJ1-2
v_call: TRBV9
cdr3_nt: TGTGCCAGCAGCGGCCAACCAAACGAAGGGGGAAACTATGGCTACACCTTC
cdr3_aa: CASSGQPNEGGNYGYTF

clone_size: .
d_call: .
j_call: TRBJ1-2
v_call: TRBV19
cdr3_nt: TGTGCCAGTAGTATGGATCGTGGTTATGGCTACACCTTC
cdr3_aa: CASSMDRGYGYTF

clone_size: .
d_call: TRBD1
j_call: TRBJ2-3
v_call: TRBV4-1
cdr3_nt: TGCGCCAGCAGCCATCCAGACAGGGCAGATACGCAGTATTTT
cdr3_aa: CASSHPDRADTQYF

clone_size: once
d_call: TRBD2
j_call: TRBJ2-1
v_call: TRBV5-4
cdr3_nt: TGTGCCAGCAGCCCAGTGGCGGGAGCAACTTACAATGAGCAGTTCTTC
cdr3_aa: CASSPVAGATYNEQFF

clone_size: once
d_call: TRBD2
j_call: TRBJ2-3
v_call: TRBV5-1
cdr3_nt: TGCGCCAGCAGCTTACTAGCGGGGGGGCTGGATACGCAGTATTTT
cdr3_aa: CASSLLAGGLDTQYF

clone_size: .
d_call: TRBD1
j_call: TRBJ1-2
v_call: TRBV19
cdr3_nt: TGTGCCAGTAGTCGTTGGACAGGGGACTATGGCTACACCTTC
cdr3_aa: CASSRWTGDYGYTF

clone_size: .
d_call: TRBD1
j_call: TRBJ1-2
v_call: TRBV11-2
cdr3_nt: TGTGCCAGCAGCTTAGGACAGGGCCGTGGAGAGTATGGCTACACCTTC
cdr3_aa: CASSLGQGRGEYGYTF

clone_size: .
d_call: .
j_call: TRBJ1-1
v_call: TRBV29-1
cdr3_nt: TGCAGCGGGACAAGTCCCACTGAAGCTTTCTTT
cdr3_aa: CSGTSPTEAFF

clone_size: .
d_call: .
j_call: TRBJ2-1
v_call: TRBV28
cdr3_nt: TGTGCCAGCCTAACCCTGGGCAGCGGATCGTACAATGAGCAGTTCTTC
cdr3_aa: CASLTLGSGSYNEQFF

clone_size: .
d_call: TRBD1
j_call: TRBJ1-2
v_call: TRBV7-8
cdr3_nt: TGTGCCAGCAGCTTAAAACGGGACAGGGCTTACTATGGCTACACCTTC
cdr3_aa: CASSLKRDRAYYGYTF

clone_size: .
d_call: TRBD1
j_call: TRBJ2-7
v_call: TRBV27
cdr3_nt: TGTGCCAGCAGTCTACGACAGGGCAGCTACGAGCAGTACTTC
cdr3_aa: CASSLRQGSYEQYF

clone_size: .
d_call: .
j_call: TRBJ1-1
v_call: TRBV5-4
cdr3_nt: TGTGCCAGCAGACCCGGGACACAGAACACTGAAGCTTTCTTT
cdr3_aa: CASRPGTQNTEAFF

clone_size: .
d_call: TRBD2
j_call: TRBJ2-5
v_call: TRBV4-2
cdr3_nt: TGTGCCAGCAGCCAAGACTCCCTAGCGGGGGGCGAGACCCAGTACTTC
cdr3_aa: CASSQDSLAGGETQYF

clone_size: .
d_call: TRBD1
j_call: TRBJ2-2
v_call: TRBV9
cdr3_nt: TGTGCCAGCAGCACAAGGGACAGGAACACCGGGGAGCTGTTTTTT
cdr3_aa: CASSTRDRNTGELFF

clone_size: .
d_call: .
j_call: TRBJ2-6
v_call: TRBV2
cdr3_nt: TGTGCCAGCAGTGTTGGAGACTCTGGGGCCAACGTCCTGACTTTC
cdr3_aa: CASSVGDSGANVLTF

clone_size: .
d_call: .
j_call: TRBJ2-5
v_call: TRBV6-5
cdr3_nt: TGTGCCAGCAGTAAGAGTACCGGGTCCAAAGCGACCCAGTACTTC
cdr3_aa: CASSKSTGSKATQYF

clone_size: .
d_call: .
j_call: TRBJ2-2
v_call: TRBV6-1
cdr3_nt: TGTGCCAGCAGTGGGGCAGGTGTTAGCACCGGGGAGCTGTTTTTT
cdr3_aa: CASSGAGVSTGELFF

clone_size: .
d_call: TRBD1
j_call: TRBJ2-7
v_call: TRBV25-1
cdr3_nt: TGTGCCAGCAGTGAGCCGGGACAGTACTACGAGCAGTACTTC
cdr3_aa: CASSEPGQYYEQYF

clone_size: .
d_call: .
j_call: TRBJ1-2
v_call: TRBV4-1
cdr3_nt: TGCGCCAGCAGCCCGTTCGTTCCCAGGGATGGCTACACCTTC
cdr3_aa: CASSPFVPRDGYTF

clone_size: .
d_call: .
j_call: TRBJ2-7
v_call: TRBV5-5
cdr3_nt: TGTGCCAGCACCGGCGGGGCCTACGAGCAGTACTTC
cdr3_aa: CASTGGAYEQYF

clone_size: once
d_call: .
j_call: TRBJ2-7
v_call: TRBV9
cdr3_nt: TGTGCCAGCAGCGTAGCTTCGGGCGAGCAGTACTTC
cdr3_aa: CASSVASGEQYF